These T cell receptor beta chains were read from a single sample in a study of blood T cell repertoires in COVID-19. The protocol was immunoSEQ multiplex PCR, while the TCRdb copy is restricted to in-frame clones and leaves out a portion. The repertoire has about 170,000 clones, around 90% of them found once; the top ten carry roughly 5.3%. Sequenced sample: peripheral blood. These receptors all come from a man between 18 and 29 years old with COVID-19, enrolled during active disease. The CDR3 runs from the conserved cysteine through the conserved F or W. The D gene is left open where the match is weak.

V,length,D,J,DNA,CDR3
TRBV18,14,TRBD1,TRBJ1-2,TGTGCCAGCTCACCCCTCGGGACAGGGGAAGGCTACACCTTC,CASSPLGTGEGYTF
TRBV2,15,TRBD2,TRBJ2-1,TGTGCCAGCAGCGGGACTAGCGCCGGATGGAATGAGCAGTTCTTC,CASSGTSAGWNEQFF
TRBV11-2,16,-,TRBJ2-2,TGTGCCAGCATCAAACGGGAAACCCCGTGGGCCGGGGAGCTGTTTTTT,CASIKRETPWAGELFF
TRBV7-9,14,-,TRBJ2-6,TGTGCCAGCAGCCCCCCGGGGGGCGCCAACGTCCTGACTTTC,CASSPPGGANVLTF
TRBV9,16,-,TRBJ2-2,TGTGCCAGCAGCGGGTCCGGGACTCCGAACACCGGGGAGCTGTTTTTT,CASSGSGTPNTGELFF
TRBV23-1,16,-,TRBJ2-1,TGCGCCAGCAGTCAATGCATTAACTCGAGAGACAATGAGCAGTTCTTC,CASSQCINSRDNEQFF
TRBV5-8,14,-,TRBJ2-5,TGTGCCAGCAGCTTGGGGACAGTTCAAGAGACCCAGTACTTC,CASSLGTVQETQYF
TRBV4-2,13,TRBD1,TRBJ1-2,TGTGCCAGCAGCCTATCCCGGACAGGAGGCTACACCTTC,CASSLSRTGGYTF
TRBV9,14,-,TRBJ2-3,TGTGCCAGCAGCGTAGGTGAATCAGCAGATACGCAGTATTTT,CASSVGESADTQYF
TRBV7-9,14,TRBD1,TRBJ2-7,TGTGCCAGCAGCTTAGTCAGGGGGTGGAACGAGCAGTACTTC,CASSLVRGWNEQYF
TRBV4-3,13,-,TRBJ2-1,TGCGCCAGCAGCAGGCGGTTCAACAATGAGCAGTTCTTC,CASSRRFNNEQFF
TRBV19,15,TRBD2,TRBJ2-1,TGTGCCAGTAGTATCAGGACCGGGGGGGGATTGGAGCAGTTCTTC,CASSIRTGGGLEQFF
TRBV15,16,TRBD1,TRBJ2-7,TGTGCCACCAGCAGAGAGCGACAGGGCTTCACCTACGAGCAGTACTTC,CATSRERQGFTYEQYF
TRBV6-6,16,TRBD1,TRBJ2-7,TGTGCCAGCAGTTATTCTGTAGGGACAGGGGGAAACGAGCAGTACTTC,CASSYSVGTGGNEQYF
TRBV7-8,12,-,TRBJ2-7,TGTGCCAGCAGTTTACCTCTTTCCGAGCAGTACTTC,CASSLPLSEQYF
TRBV10-3,16,-,TRBJ1-5,TGTGCCATCAGTGAGTCGACCGGGTATAGCAATCAGCCCCAGCATTTT,CAISESTGYSNQPQHF
TRBV4-3,15,TRBD1,TRBJ1-6,TGCGCCAGCAGCCAAGGTTCCGGGACAGGGGTCCCCCTCCACTTT,CASSQGSGTGVPLHF